This is a list of T cell receptor beta chains from one sample in a study of T-cell reconstitution after alpha-beta-depleted transplantation in children. TCRdb re-called the PCR reads through MiXCR, storing one row per CDR3 protein. The sample has hundreds of thousands of distinct CDR3 sequences; about 11% are singletons. This sample comprised PBMCs, obtained before TCRalphabeta/CD19-depleted stem cell transplant. These receptors all stem from a child younger than two with acute myeloid leukemia, due to receive a stem cell transplant. CDR3s include the opening cysteine and the closing phenylalanine or tryptophan. A D gene is named only where the DNA matches it firmly. Not every row has a clone size; where given, it reads once, few, many or a size class.

CDR3aa | CDR3nt | j_gene | d_gene | abundance | v_gene
CSARWRGSDTQYF | TGCAGTGCTAGATGGCGGGGATCAGATACGCAGTATTTT | TRBJ2-3 | . | many | TRBV20-1
CASSAGEYNSPLHF | TGTGCCAGCAGCGCCGGAGAGTATAATTCACCCCTCCACTTT | TRBJ1-6 | . | many | TRBV9
CSATGQDQPQHF | TGCAGTGCCACAGGACAGGATCAGCCCCAGCATTTT | TRBJ1-5 | TRBD1 | many | TRBV20-1
CASKDSGASKETQYF | TGTGCCAGCAAGGATAGCGGGGCTAGTAAAGAGACCCAGTACTTC | TRBJ2-5 | TRBD2 | many | TRBV12-3/TRBV12-4
CASSDTRRNEQFF | TGTGCCAGCAGTGACACTAGACGCAATGAGCAGTTCTTC | TRBJ2-1 | . | many | TRBV27
CASSKTSGKQETQYF | TGTGCCAGCAGCAAAACTAGCGGCAAGCAAGAGACCCAGTACTTC | TRBJ2-5 | TRBD2 | . | TRBV6-2/TRBV6-3
CASSTTGTNSYEQYF | TGCGCCAGCAGCACAACCGGGACGAACTCCTACGAGCAGTACTTC | TRBJ2-7 | . | many | TRBV5-1
CASSLVAGKRDSYNEQFF | TGCGCCAGCAGCTTGGTTGCGGGCAAAAGGGACTCCTACAATGAGCAGTTCTTC | TRBJ2-1 | . | many | TRBV5-1
CASSRGDRTNTGELFF | TGTGCCAGCAGTCGGGGAGACAGGACGAACACCGGGGAGCTGTTTTTT | TRBJ2-2 | . | many | TRBV6-5
CSARPEGGVFF | TGCAGTGCTAGGCCCGAGGGAGGAGTGTTTTTT | TRBJ1-4 | . | . | TRBV20-1
CASSLTGGSGYTF | TGTGCCAGCAGTTTAACAGGGGGCTCTGGCTACACCTTC | TRBJ1-2 | TRBD1 | many | TRBV28
CASSLGQRSYEQYF | TGCGCCAGCAGCTTGGGACAGAGGTCCTACGAGCAGTACTTC | TRBJ2-7 | . | many | TRBV5-1
CASSLQEGRSFF | TGTGCCAGCAGCTTACAGGAGGGGAGATCTTTCTTT | TRBJ1-1 | . | many | TRBV7-2
CASSLQRESEQYF | TGTGCCAGCAGTTTGCAGCGGGAGAGCGAGCAGTACTTC | TRBJ2-7 | TRBD2 | many | TRBV12-3/TRBV12-4
CASSLYPGQSYGYTF | TGCGCCAGCAGCTTGTATCCTGGACAGTCTTATGGCTACACCTTC | TRBJ1-2 | . | many | TRBV5-1
CASSLAPDSTKYGYTF | TGTGCCAGCAGCTTGGCCCCGGACTCAACGAAATATGGCTACACCTTC | TRBJ1-2 | . | . | TRBV5-4
CSAEGLARETQYF | TGCAGTGCTGAGGGACTAGCAAGAGAGACCCAGTACTTC | TRBJ2-5 | TRBD2 | many | TRBV20-1
CASSNRDRGSQETQYF | TGTGCCAGCAGTAACCGGGACAGGGGCTCGCAAGAGACCCAGTACTTC | TRBJ2-5 | TRBD1 | few | TRBV6-5
CASTLWGYPYEQYF | TGTGCCAGCACCCTTTGGGGCTATCCCTACGAGCAGTACTTC | TRBJ2-7 | . | many | TRBV2
CASSLEAGRVRPYNEQFF | TGTGCCAGCAGCTTAGAGGCGGGTAGGGTCAGACCCTACAATGAGCAGTTCTTC | TRBJ2-1 | . | many | TRBV11-2
CASSPSVREVNEQFF | TGTGCCAGCTCACCATCCGTACGGGAGGTGAATGAGCAGTTCTTC | TRBJ2-1 | TRBD2 | few | TRBV18
CASSLRLAGGNTQYF | TGTGCCAGCAGTTTAAGACTAGCGGGAGGGAATACGCAGTATTTT | TRBJ2-3 | TRBD2 | many | TRBV12-3/TRBV12-4
CSAGTSAPDTQYF | TGCAGTGCTGGTACTAGCGCCCCGGATACGCAGTATTTT | TRBJ2-3 | TRBD2 | many | TRBV20-1
CASSLAGRSYNEQFF | TGTGCCAGCAGTTTGGCGGGGCGCTCCTACAATGAGCAGTTCTTC | TRBJ2-1 | . | many | TRBV12-3/TRBV12-4
CASSYTAGNQPQHF | TGTGCCAGCAGTTACACGGCAGGAAATCAGCCCCAGCATTTT | TRBJ1-5 | . | few | TRBV6-2/TRBV6-3
CASRDSNEKLFF | TGTGCCAGCAGGGACAGTAATGAAAAACTGTTTTTT | TRBJ1-4 | . | many | TRBV7-2
CAISVTRRETQYF | TGTGCCATCAGTGTAACACGGCGGGAGACCCAGTACTTC | TRBJ2-5 | . | many | TRBV10-3
CASRARGGELFF | TGTGCCAGCAGGGCCCGAGGAGGGGAGCTGTTTTTT | TRBJ2-2 | . | many | TRBV12-3/TRBV12-4
CASSLSGLAGVRSEQFF | TGTGCCAGCAGTTTATCCGGACTAGCGGGAGTGAGGAGTGAGCAGTTCTTC | TRBJ2-1 | TRBD2 | many | TRBV28
CASSLGQRGEKLFF | TGTGCCAGCAGCTTGGGACAGAGGGGTGAAAAACTGTTTTTT | TRBJ1-4 | . | many | TRBV5-5
CASSSVSEKLFF | TGTGCCAGCAGCTCAGTGAGTGAAAAACTGTTTTTT | TRBJ1-4 | . | many | TRBV25-1
CASSPKGTDTQYF | TGTGCCAGCAGCCCCAAGGGCACAGATACGCAGTATTTT | TRBJ2-3 | . | many | TRBV21-1
CASSFGQGDYGYTF | TGCGCCAGCAGCTTCGGGCAGGGCGACTATGGCTACACCTTC | TRBJ1-2 | . | few | TRBV5-1
CASSLPQGAGELFF | TGTGCCAGCAGCCTGCCACAGGGGGCCGGGGAGCTGTTTTTT | TRBJ2-2 | TRBD1 | . | TRBV7-9
CASSGQGVAEAFF | TGTGCCAGCAGTGGGCAGGGGGTGGCTGAAGCTTTCTTT | TRBJ1-1 | TRBD1 | many | TRBV2
CASSLRSGDYGYTF | TGTGCCAGCTCACTCCGGTCCGGGGACTATGGCTACACCTTC | TRBJ1-2 | . | many | TRBV18
CASSRRLAGDNEQFF | TGTGCCAGCAGCCGAAGACTAGCGGGAGACAATGAGCAGTTCTTC | TRBJ2-1 | TRBD2 | many | TRBV4-2
CSVSPRTGTSGYYEQYF | TGCAGTGTCAGTCCCCGCACCGGGACTAGCGGTTACTACGAGCAGTACTTC | TRBJ2-7 | TRBD2 | many | TRBV20-1
CASSLVGYNEQFF | TGCGCCAGCAGCTTGGTAGGGTACAATGAGCAGTTCTTC | TRBJ2-1 | . | many | TRBV5-1
CASSLVRTGIHEQYF | TGCGCCAGCAGCCTGGTCCGTACAGGGATCCACGAGCAGTACTTC | TRBJ2-7 | . | many | TRBV5-1